The clone carrying this TCR beta chain occurred many times. This specimen belongs to a study of T cells in Graves' hyperthyroidism and ophthalmopathy. Germline V CDR1 and CDR2: GTSNPN, SVGIG (reference sequence). CDR3 size: 13 residues. V gave up 3 bases and J gave up 0 bases, with 8 bases separating them. RNA transcripts yielded amplified TCR beta CDR3 regions. First-round RT-PCR with HTBI primers amplified the TCR CDR3 region. MiXCR, run by TCRdb on the multiplex PCR reads, gives a single entry per CDR3 protein. The table shows about 590,000 distinct CDR3 sequences, with approximately 14% occurring only once.

This chain uses TRBV30 with TRBJ1-2, with D hard to call. The TCR comes from a woman in her twenties or thirties with Graves' hyperthyroidism. The sample consisted of blood. The CDR3 loop reads CAWRLTTNYGYTF. CDR3 DNA: TGTGCCTGGAGACTGACAACTAACTATGGCTACACCTTC.